This TCR beta chain was captured in a study of early T cells in non-severe SARS-CoV-2 infection (dated by TCRdb to about 2021). Some background on the complete study: TCR sequencing used bulk RNA from unsorted whole blood, so alpha and beta chains could not be paired.

Notes on this clonotype: The target of this receptor is not known. No base qualities exist here, and no much larger clone lies one base off it.

The study at large found these results: VDJdb matching was skewed toward anti-spike CD8 responses, so virus-specific expansions were likely underestimated and private and CD4 specificities were missed.

The CDR3 sequence holds 13 residues, the cysteine and phenylalanine included. Only the CDR3 portion is preserved as DNA: 39 bases, with reading frame beginning at the first base. Via the germline V gene (reference sequence), CDR1 is LGHDT and CDR2 YNNKEL. V is reduced by 0 bases and J by 11 bases, leaving a spacing of 11 bases between them. Receptor amplification or capture employed 5' RACE. The sequencing machine was a NextSeq 500. Unique molecular identifiers were attached to individual cDNA molecules in the TCR library protocol so that sequencing error and PCR bias could be corrected. Sequencing covered both TCR alpha and beta chains, and within each sample the abundances of alpha and beta sequences were tightly co-correlated. Under the source paper's analysis protocol: V gene, J gene and CDR3 annotation of TCR sequences was performed with Decombinator V4. TCRs were defined as expanded if a significant change between any two time points was detected under a Poisson model with p below 0.0001. TCR abundances were normalised to the total number of TCRs sequenced per sample and expressed as counts per million. MAIT TCRs were defined by TRAV1-2 paired with TRAJ12, TRAJ20 or TRAJ33, and iNKT TCRs by TRAV10 paired with TRAJ18. A search of VDJdb, accessed on 1 November 2021, was run for TCRs annotated to CMV, EBV and SARS-CoV-2, with TCRs annotated for multiple antigens excluded. TCRdb reran the public reads through fastp at Q25 and MiXCR, keeping productive beta chains. Rows with one shared CDR3 protein collapse into an entry with the most common genes and DNA. Here the V and J calls rest on TCRdb's processing, not on the authors' analysis. For this sample the table gives 70,000 to 90,000 distinct CDR3 sequences, of which 10% were detected only once. Around 8% of the sample rests with the top ten.

The study was a case-control design nested within a healthcare worker cohort in London, UK, with weekly nasopharyngeal swab PCR tests and blood sampling. Healthcare workers were recruited between 23 and 31 March 2020, during the week of the UK lockdown, and were followed weekly for up to about 15 weeks. The TCR comes from an adult who was a healthcare worker with PCR-confirmed SARS-CoV-2 infection or an uninfected control (not recorded which). This sequence uses TRBV3-1 and TRBJ2-1, with TRBD1 as a weak D call on 5 bases. This material consisted of whole blood, taken at baseline. At the DNA level, the sequence is TGTGCCAGCAGCCAAGATGACAGAAACAAGCAGTTCTTC. Its protein product is CASSQDDRNKQFF.